What follows describes a single T cell receptor beta chain. Its antigen is unidentified. This sample stems from a study of T cells in Graves' hyperthyroidism and ophthalmopathy. Findings and limits, study-wide: Most clonotypes expanded in the thyroid (above 0.001) were also present in blood.

The CDR3 is 13 amino acids. Germline V gene data show CDR1 as MDHEN and CDR2 as SYDVKM. The germline V and J ends were trimmed by 3 bases and 6 bases, with 12 bases remaining between them. Authors of the study amplified TCR beta CDR3 regions from RNA transcripts. During a first-round RT-PCR of the TCR CDR3, the HTBI primer set was used. TCRdb recomputed calls from the multiplex PCR reads with MiXCR, one row per CDR3 protein. This repertoire shows 300,000 to 450,000 distinct CDR3 sequences, roughly 25% found once; its top ten account for around 67%. Sequences were obtained from blood. The sequence was obtained from a man aged 50 or older with Graves' hyperthyroidism. This chain connects TRBV28 to TRBJ2-7; D is uncertain. The DNA of the CDR3 is TGTGCCAGCAGTTTGAGTTACAGACGCGAGCAGTACTTC. This gives the protein CASSLSYRREQYF.